This record covers a single TCR beta chain. It lacks a known antigen. Per-nucleotide qualities are absent, and no much larger clonotype sits a single base away. These data are taken from a study of cytomegalovirus exposure and HLA in healthy donors (dated by TCRdb to 2016 to 2017). Turning to the overall study: According to an earlier analysis of several hundred of the donors, about 179 million T cells yielded some 110 million unique TCR beta sequences and about 280 Gb of sequence data. About 280 gigabases of sequencing data and roughly 80 million unique TCR sequences made up an early release that covered under 750 HLA-typed donors. Of the 398 genotyped donors, over 70% fell in the genetic ancestry cluster associated with self-reported Caucasian donors. The study was designed to test whether signatures of past pathogen exposure could be identified by cataloging public T cell receptors. The study profiled the T cell repertoires of approximately 700 subjects by immunosequencing and related them to cytomegalovirus serostatus. A separate validation cohort of over a hundred different subjects was used in addition to the roughly 720-subject first cohort. To predict cytomegalovirus infection status, the study brought together high-throughput TCR immunosequencing, statistical association of individual TCRs with disease status, and machine learning. To study patterns of TCR occurrence, a later analysis re-analyzed previously published TCR beta repertoires from more than 550 donors and added high-resolution HLA genotyping. The later analysis used no new phenotypic data to find candidate immune exposures, relying instead on TCR beta sequences and their occurrence across donors. In an earlier analysis of roughly 600 of the donors, high-throughput TCR beta sequencing was used to judge whether each TCR beta V gene segment behaved as functional or pseudogenic. Donor age, sex, ethnicity and CMV serostatus were collected together with the repertoire data. Genome-wide SNP genotypes for about 65% of the roughly 700 donors were used in a later genetic analysis, which treated that subset as a discovery cohort. Every repertoire in the discovery cohort had been generated on one and the same sequencing platform. Class I and class II HLA loci were covered by the typing at four-digit resolution. Typing coverage varied by locus: about 629-630 donors for A, B, C, DRB1 and DQB1; approximately 560 for DQA1; more than 600 for DPA1; fewer than 480 for DPB1. Because of strong linkage in the cohort, a handful of DR-DQ haplotypes were treated as single units for association and clustering. On average, 235,054 unique TCR beta nucleotide sequences were sequenced per donor among 398 genotyped donors of the cohort, with roughly 18% of those sequences being non-productive.

Library preparation was by the immunoSEQ multiplex PCR assay. A mixture of 60 forward primers for TCR Vbeta segments and 13 reverse primers for TCR Jbeta segments was used in the multiplex PCR. The CDR3 region of rearranged TCR beta genes was amplified from genomic DNA with a multiplex PCR assay. The Illumina HiSeq System was used to sequence the amplified TCR beta libraries as 87-base-pair reads. As for how the authors treated the data: A later analysis counted tens of millions of unique TCR beta chains across the 550 to 700 repertoires, and about 10 million of these chains were shared by at least two donors. A nearest-neighbor algorithm error-corrected the raw reads and collapsed the reads into unique sequences, merging closely related sequences to remove PCR and sequencing errors. Alignment of CDR3 sequences to IMGT reference sequences was used to assign V, D and J gene segments. For a sequence to be retained, at least a six-nucleotide match to both a V gene segment and a J gene segment was required. Rearrangements were classified as productive when the CDR3 lacked stop codons and remained in frame with V and J, and all other rearrangements were classified as non-productive. CDR3 was defined by IMGT convention, running from the second conserved V-encoded cysteine to the conserved J-encoded phenylalanine. Sequences without an unambiguous match to a single V gene segment were excluded from the earlier analysis of approximately 560 of the donors. In an earlier analysis of approximately 590 of the donors, a V segment was called functional when productive rearrangements were above 56.7%, and segregating when the standard deviation between donors exceeded 5%. A statistical classification framework was developed to diagnose cytomegalovirus status using the catalog of TCR beta chain sequences. A later analysis assigned V and J genes by comparing TCR nucleotide sequences with IMGT/GENE-DB human TR gene sequences. In a later analysis, CDR3 sequences and most-parsimonious VDJ recombination scenarios were assigned using the TCRdist pipeline. A later analysis defined each TCR beta chain by its CDR3 amino acid sequence plus V-gene family, and excluded reads lacking a unique V-gene family. As a way to deal with suspected cross-contamination and a sequencing artifact, a later analysis dropped 640 or so nucleotide sequences that were highly shared and had low generation probability. In a later analysis, a clonal expansion index for each public chain was calculated from normalized within-repertoire ranks of inferred template counts. A later analysis computed generation probabilities with a VDJ recombination model fitted to out-of-frame rearrangements, and checked the results against IGoR. A later analysis scored TCR-TCR, TCR-HLA and TCR-CMV co-occurrence with hypergeometric tests, applying a repertoire-size bias correction to TCR pairs. A later analysis estimated false discovery rates by permuting HLA or CMV assignments 20 times. A later analysis grouped co-occurring TCRs with DBSCAN, adding TCRdist sequence similarity when clustering within HLA-allele-positive subsets. Co-occurrence clustering excluded repertoires with fewer than 30,000 or more than 120,000 public chains, plus five with anomalous nucleotide sharing. TCRdb provides this immuneACCESS table in a form limited to in-frame rearrangements. Some clones are lacking; in checked studies, under half of them reflect an unresolved V gene, and why the rest are absent is not known. The V and J calls and clone size were taken over from that table, and D and trimming were inferred from the DNA. For this sample the table gives hundreds of thousands of clones, of which roughly four fifths were detected only once. The biggest ten clones account for approximately 0.22% of the sample.

Deletion took 3 bases off V and 4 bases off J, with a span of 12 bases between the germline ends. CDR1 SGDLS and CDR2 YYNGEE are derived from the germline V gene. From its cysteine to its phenylalanine, the CDR3 spans 14 amino acids. Of the read, only the CDR3 DNA is kept; its 42 bases are in frame from base 1. Study-level results and caveats: The authors suggested that the approach could potentially be extended to other disease states and immunological phenotypes. For the cohort, immune exposure information was limited to CMV serostatus. The earlier analysis of around 600 of the donors excluded seventeen rarely observed V segments, including chromosome 9 orphons, because counts were too low. A later genetic analysis associated a missense DCLRE1C variant with V-gene and J-gene trimming of TCR beta chains, and an independent cohort replicated the association. When HLA alleles, especially DR and DQ, strongly co-occurred, TCR associations were difficult to assign to individual alleles. In a later analysis, some 18,000 TCR beta sequences were associated with specific HLA alleles at a false discovery rate of 0.05. In a later analysis, TCR association rates were found to vary across HLA loci, with the most associated TCRs seen for DRB1 alleles and the fewest for HLA-C alleles. A later analysis found that HLA-associated TCR beta chains were more clonally expanded and had lower generation probabilities than equally common non-associated chains. A further reported finding was that TCR beta sequences accurately predicted the HLA-A and HLA-B alleles for most subjects in the first cohort. In the study, around 150 TCR beta chains were listed as associated with cytomegalovirus. Cytomegalovirus status was reported to be diagnosed by the classifier with high specificity and sensitivity in both the original and validation cohorts. In a later genetic analysis, fewer N-insertions in productive TCRs were reported among donors in an Asian-associated ancestry cluster than the roughly 700-donor mean. Broadly in line with IMGT annotations, most TCR beta V segments showed up in productive rearrangements about 87% or about 30% of the time in an earlier analysis of under 700 of the donors. Most TCR sequences were seen in very few donors, while some public TCRs were found in many individuals. Several of the top co-occurrence clusters appeared to be linked to parvovirus B19, influenza, CMV and Epstein-Barr virus, according to a later analysis. Some IMGT-functional V segments, including TRBV6-2 and TRBV6-3, could not be told apart with the 87-base-pair reads, so those segments were excluded. A cluster of highly shared sequence variants was judged likely to represent a technical artifact of the sequencing pipeline. In a later analysis, most CMV-associated TCR beta chains were found to appear HLA-restricted, with HLA associations seemingly driven largely by CMV exposure. Presence/absence analyses assumed roughly uniform sequencing depth across donors, an assumption that may not hold. Linkage disequilibrium might explain the correlated functional status among segregating V segments, but an unknown experimental factor could not be excluded. In vitro tests confirmed that a few of the cytomegalovirus-associated TCR beta chains recognize cytomegalovirus antigens. HLA typing was unavailable for some donors at each locus, so association tests used only the typed subset. Only TCR beta chains were sequenced in this cohort, and the absence of alpha or paired-chain data limited detectable features.

In total, about 650 healthy bone marrow donors made up the cohort. At the time of sampling, every cohort member was nominally healthy, though immune exposures that went unrecorded were likely present. The donor tested CMV seronegative, placing the donor among the 350 to 400 seronegative members of the cohort. Every donor gave a peripheral blood sample, and the peripheral blood mononuclear cells from that sample were used for TCR beta sequencing. Genomic DNA extraction from the blood cell samples was performed with the Qiagen DNeasy Blood Extraction Kit. Sequenced: PBMCs. The sequence is built from TRBV9 and TRBJ2-3; the D gene is possibly TRBD2, with 6 bases matching. The sequence derives from a girl aged 2-9 years in good health and CMV-seronegative. In nucleotides, the sequence is TGTGCCAGCAGCGCGATGGGGGGAGCAGATACGCAGTATTTT. Its protein product is CASSAMGGADTQYF.